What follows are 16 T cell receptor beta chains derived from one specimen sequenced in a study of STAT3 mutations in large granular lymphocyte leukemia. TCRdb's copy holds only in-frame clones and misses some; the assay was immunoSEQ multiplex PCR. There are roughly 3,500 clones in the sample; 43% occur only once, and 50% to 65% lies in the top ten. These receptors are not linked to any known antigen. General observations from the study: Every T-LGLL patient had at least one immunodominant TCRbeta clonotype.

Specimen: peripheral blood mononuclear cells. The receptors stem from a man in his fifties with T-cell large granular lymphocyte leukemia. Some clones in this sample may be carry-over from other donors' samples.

The CDR3 loop reads CASSFGLAVETQYF. The CDR3 nucleotides read TGCGCCAGCAGCTTCGGGCTAGCGGTTGAGACCCAGTACTTC. This chain connects TRBV5-1 to TRBJ2-5; 7 bases fit TRBD2. Germline V gene sequence: CDR1 SGHRS, CDR2 YFSETQ. This CDR3 has 14 amino acids. Trimming took 2 bases from V and 5 from J; bases not matched to a gene: 6.

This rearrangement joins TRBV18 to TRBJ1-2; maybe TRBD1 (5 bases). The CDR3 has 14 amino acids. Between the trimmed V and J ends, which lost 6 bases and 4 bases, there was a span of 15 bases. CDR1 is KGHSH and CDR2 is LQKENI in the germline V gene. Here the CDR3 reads CASSPTDSPYGYTF. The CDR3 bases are TGTGCCAGCTCGCCTACTGACAGCCCCTATGGCTACACCTTC.

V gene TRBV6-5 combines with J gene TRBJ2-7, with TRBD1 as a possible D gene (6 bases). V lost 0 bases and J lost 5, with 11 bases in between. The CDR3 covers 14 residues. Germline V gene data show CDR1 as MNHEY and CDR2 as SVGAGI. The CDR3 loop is CASSYSSRGDEQYF. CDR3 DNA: TGTGCCAGCAGTTACTCGTCCAGGGGAGACGAGCAGTACTTC.

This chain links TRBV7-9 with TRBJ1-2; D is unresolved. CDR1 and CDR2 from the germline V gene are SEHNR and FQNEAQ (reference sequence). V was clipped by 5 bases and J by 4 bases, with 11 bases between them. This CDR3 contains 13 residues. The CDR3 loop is CASSKDGSYGYTF. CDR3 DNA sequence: TGTGCCAGCAGCAAAGACGGCTCCTATGGCTACACCTTC.

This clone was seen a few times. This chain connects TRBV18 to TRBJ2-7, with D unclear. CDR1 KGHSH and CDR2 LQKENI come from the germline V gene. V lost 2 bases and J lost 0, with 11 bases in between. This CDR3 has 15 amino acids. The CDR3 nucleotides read TGTGCCAGCTCACCAGGGCAGCCAAGCTCCTACGAGCAGTACTTC. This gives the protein CASSPGQPSSYEQYF. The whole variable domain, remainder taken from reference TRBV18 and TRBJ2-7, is NAGVMQNPRHLVRRRGQEARLRCSPMKGHSHVYWYRQLPEEGLKFMVYLQKENIIDESGMPKERFSAEFPKEGPSILRIQQVVRGDSAAYFCASSPGQPSSYEQYFGPGTRLTVT.

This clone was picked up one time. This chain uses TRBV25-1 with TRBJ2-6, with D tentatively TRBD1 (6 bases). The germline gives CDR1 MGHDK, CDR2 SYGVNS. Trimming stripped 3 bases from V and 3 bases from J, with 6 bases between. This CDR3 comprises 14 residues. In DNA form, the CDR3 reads TGTGCCAGCAGTGACAGGGGTGGGGCCAACGTCCTGACTTTC. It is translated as CASSDRGGANVLTF.

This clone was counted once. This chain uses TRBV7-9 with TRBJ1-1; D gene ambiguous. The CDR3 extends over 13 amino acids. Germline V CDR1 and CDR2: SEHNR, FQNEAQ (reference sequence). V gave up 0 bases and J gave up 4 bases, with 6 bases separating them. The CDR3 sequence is CASSLAISTEAFF. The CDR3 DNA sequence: TGTGCCAGCAGCTTAGCCATATCCACTGAAGCTTTCTTT.

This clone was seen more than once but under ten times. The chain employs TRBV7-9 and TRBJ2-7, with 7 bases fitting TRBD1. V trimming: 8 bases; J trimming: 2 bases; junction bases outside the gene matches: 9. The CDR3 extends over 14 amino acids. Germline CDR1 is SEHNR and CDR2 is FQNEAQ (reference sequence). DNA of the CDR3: TGTGCCAGCGGGGAGCCGGGACAGACCTACGAGCAGTACTTC. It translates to CASGEPGQTYEQYF.

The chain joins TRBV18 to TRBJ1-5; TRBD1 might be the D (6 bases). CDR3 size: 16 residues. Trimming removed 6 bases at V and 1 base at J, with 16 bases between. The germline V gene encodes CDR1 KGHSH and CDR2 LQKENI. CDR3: CASSPWGRGSNQPQHF. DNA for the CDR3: TGTGCCAGCTCCCCCTGGGGCAGGGGAAGCAATCAGCCCCAGCATTTT. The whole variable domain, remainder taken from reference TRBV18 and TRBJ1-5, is NAGVMQNPRHLVRRRGQEARLRCSPMKGHSHVYWYRQLPEEGLKFMVYLQKENIIDESGMPKERFSAEFPKEGPSILRIQQVVRGDSAAYFCASSPWGRGSNQPQHFGDGTRLSIL.

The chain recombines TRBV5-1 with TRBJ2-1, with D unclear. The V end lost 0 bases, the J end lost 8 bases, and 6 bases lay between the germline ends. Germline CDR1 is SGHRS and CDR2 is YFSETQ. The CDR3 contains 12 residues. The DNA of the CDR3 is TGCGCCAGCAGCTTGGAAGGTCATGAGCAGTTCTTC. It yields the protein CASSLEGHEQFF.

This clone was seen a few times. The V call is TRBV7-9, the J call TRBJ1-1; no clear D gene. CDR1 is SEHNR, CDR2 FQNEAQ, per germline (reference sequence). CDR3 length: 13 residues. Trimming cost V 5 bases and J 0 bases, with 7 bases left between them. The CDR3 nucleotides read TGTGCCAGCAGCCTCGACATGAACACTGAAGCTTTCTTT. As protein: CASSLDMNTEAFF. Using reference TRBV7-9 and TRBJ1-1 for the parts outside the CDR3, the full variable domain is DTGVSQNPRHKITKRGQNVTFRCDPISEHNRLYWYRQTLGQGPEFLTYFQNEAQLEKSRLLSDRFSAERPKGSFSTLEIQRTEQGDSAMYLCASSLDMNTEAFFGQGTRLTVV.

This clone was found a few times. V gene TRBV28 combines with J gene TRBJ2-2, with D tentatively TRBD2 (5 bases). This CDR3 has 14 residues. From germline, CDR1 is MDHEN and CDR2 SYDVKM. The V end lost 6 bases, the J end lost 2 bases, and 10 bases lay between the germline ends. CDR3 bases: TGTGCCAGCAGACGGGGTCTCAACACCGGGGAGCTGTTTTTT. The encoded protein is CASRRGLNTGELFF.

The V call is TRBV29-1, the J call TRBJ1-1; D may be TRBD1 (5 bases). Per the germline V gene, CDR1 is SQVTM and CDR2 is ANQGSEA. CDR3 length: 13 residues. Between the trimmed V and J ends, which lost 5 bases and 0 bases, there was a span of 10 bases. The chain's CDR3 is CSVSTAMNTEAFF. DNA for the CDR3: TGCAGCGTTTCGACAGCAATGAACACTGAAGCTTTCTTT. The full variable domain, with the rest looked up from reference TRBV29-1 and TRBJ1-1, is SAVISQKPSRDICQRGTSLTIQCQVDSQVTMMFWYRQQPGQSLTLIATANQGSEATYESGFVIDKFPISRPNLTFSTLTVSNMSPEDSSIYLCSVSTAMNTEAFFGQGTRLTVV.

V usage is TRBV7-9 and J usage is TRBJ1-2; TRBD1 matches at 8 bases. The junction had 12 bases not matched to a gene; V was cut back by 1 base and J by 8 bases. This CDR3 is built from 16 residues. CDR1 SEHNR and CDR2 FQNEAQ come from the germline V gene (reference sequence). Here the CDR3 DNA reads TGTGCCAGCAGCTTAGGGTCGGGCAGGGGGCGCGAAGGCTACACCTTC. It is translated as CASSLGSGRGREGYTF.

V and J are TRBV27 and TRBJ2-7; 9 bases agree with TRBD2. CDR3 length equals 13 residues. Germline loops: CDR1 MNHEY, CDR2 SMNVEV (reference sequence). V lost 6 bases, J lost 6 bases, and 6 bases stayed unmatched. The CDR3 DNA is TGTGCCAGCAGACGCGGGGGGGCCTTCGAGCAGTACTTC. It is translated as CASRRGGAFEQYF.

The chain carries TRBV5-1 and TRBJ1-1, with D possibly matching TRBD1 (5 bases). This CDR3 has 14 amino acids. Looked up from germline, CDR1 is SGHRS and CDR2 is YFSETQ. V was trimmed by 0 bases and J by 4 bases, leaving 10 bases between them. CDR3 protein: CASSLAAGGTEAFF. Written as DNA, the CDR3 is TGCGCCAGCAGCTTGGCCGCTGGGGGCACTGAAGCTTTCTTT.